Detailed here is one T cell receptor (beta chain). Antigen specificity is unknown. Method: immunoSEQ multiplex PCR; TCRdb's copy keeps in-frame clones and lacks some. This sample has around 200,000 clones, with 80% to 90% found just once. This entry comes from a study of T cell responses to AZD1222 COVID-19 vaccine. The V gene's germline CDR1 is MDHEN and CDR2 SYDVKM. V lost 8 bases, J lost 10 bases, and 15 bases lay in between. The CDR3 runs to 13 residues. The study's findings and limits: Most donors were white British and more were female, and clonal diversity was possibly underestimated. Following two doses of AZD1222, Spike-specific TCR breadth and depth rose.

The sequencing here drew on peripheral blood, taken on day 0 of AZD1222 vaccination. The J gene is TRBJ1-6, the V gene TRBV28; possible D gene TRBD1, 5 bases. The receptor was derived from an adult in good health. This CDR3 reads CASYGRERSPLHF. The CDR3 bases are TGTGCCAGCTATGGCAGGGAGAGATCACCCCTCCACTTT.